This T cell receptor (beta chain) was obtained from a study of somatic mutations in cytotoxic T cells in rheumatoid arthritis. Study in general: No treatment had yet been given when patient blood (around 27 ml EDTA) was drawn, right after diagnosis.

Assay: immunoSEQ multiplex PCR; the TCRdb copy retains only in-frame clones and omits some. This table holds under 20,000 clones, 80% found once. Note on this clone: Its target is unknown.

Study-level results: Rheumatoid arthritis patients were compared with age-matched healthy controls, and their CD8+ T-cell clonality did not differ significantly.

The source is an adult with rheumatoid arthritis. Input material: CD8+ T cells sorted from blood.

In DNA form, the CDR3 reads TGTGCCAGTAGTGACCAGGGGTTATCGTCTGGGGAGCTGTTTTTT. Protein sequence: CASSDQGLSSGELFF. The gene calls are TRBV19 and TRBJ2-2, with D maybe TRBD1 (6 bases). This CDR3 has 15 residues. Germline CDR1 LNHDA, CDR2 SQIVND (reference sequence). V was cut by 5 bases and J by 8 bases, with 18 bases left in between.